Presented here are 7 T cell receptor beta chains from one specimen sequenced in a study of response to subunit inactivated influenza vaccine. TCRdb reanalysed the RT-PCR reads using MiXCR and keeps one entry per CDR3 protein. The sample holds some 600,000 distinct CDR3 sequences, approximately 14% seen once. Specimen: PBMCs from blood, collected less than 15 days before vaccination. Every receptor here comes from a man aged 50-60 years who received an inactivated influenza vaccine.

CDR3 bases: TGTGCCAGCAGTCTAGGGCTTGGCAGGAACTATGGCTACACCTTC. Amino acid sequence: CASSLGLGRNYGYTF. V is TRBV12-3 or TRBV12-4 and J is TRBJ1-2; the D is unclear. This CDR3 region has 15 residues. V was cut by 5 bases and J by 2 bases, with 15 bases left in between.

To note about this clonotype: The junction shows a germline mismatch at one end, possibly a read error. The chain employs TRBV4-3 and TRBJ2-3; 9 bases map to TRBD1. This CDR3 is 16 amino acids long. Germline CDR1 reads LGHNA; CDR2 reads YSLEER. The CDR3 DNA sequence: TGCGCCACCAGCCAGCGGACAGGGGTGTTAACAGATACGCAGTATTTT. Translated, it gives CATSQRTGVLTDTQYF.

The V call is TRBV20-1, the J call TRBJ1-2; D call uncertain. Germline V gives CDR1 DFQATT, CDR2 SNEGSKA (reference sequence). V lost 1 base to trimming and J lost 1 base, with 7 bases between them. The CDR3 length is 13 residues. In nucleotides, the CDR3 is TGCAGTGCTAGAGCCGAATATAACTATGGCTACACCTTC. Amino acid sequence: CSARAEYNYGYTF.

Details on this clonotype: Given a much more abundant clone one base away, this may be a read error. The CDR3 loop is CSARENNEQFF. CDR3 sequence (DNA): TGCAGTGCTAGGGAGAACAATGAGCAGTTCTTC. This chain links TRBV20-1 with TRBJ2-1; D remains unclear. From germline, CDR1 is DFQATT and CDR2 SNEGSKA (reference sequence). CDR3 length: 11 residues. V shed 3 bases and J shed 5 bases, with 5 bases lying between them.

The table lists this clonotype with many counts. The CDR3 DNA is TGCAGTGCGCAACTAGCGGGGAGCTACAATGAGCAGTTCTTC. This translates into CSAQLAGSYNEQFF. V and J are TRBV20-1 and TRBJ2-1; TRBD2 agrees at 10 bases. Trimming cost V 6 bases and J 3 bases; bases outside gene matches: 5. From germline, CDR1 is DFQATT and CDR2 SNEGSKA (reference sequence). The CDR3 is made up of 14 amino acids.

This clonotype has a count of ten or more. The chain recombines TRBV12-3 or TRBV12-4 with TRBJ2-5, with D unclear. V dropped 6 bases and J dropped 7 bases, with 9 bases sitting between them. The CDR3 sequence is 11 residues long. In DNA, the CDR3 is TGTGCCAGCAGCTCCTCGGGGACCCAGTACTTC. This gives the protein CASSSSGTQYF.

This chain links TRBV7-9 with TRBJ2-7, with a possible D match to TRBD1 (6 bases). This CDR3 has 15 residues. Germline CDR1 reads SEHNR; CDR2 reads FQNEAQ (reference sequence). Trimming pared 5 bases from V and 3 bases from J, leaving 17 bases between. The CDR3 loop is CASSEKMGHNYEQYF. The CDR3 region has the DNA TGTGCCAGCAGCGAGAAGATGGGACACAACTACGAGCAGTACTTC. Looking up the rest from reference TRBV7-9 and TRBJ2-7 gives the full variable domain: DTGVSQNPRHKITKRGQNVTFRCDPISEHNRLYWYRQTLGQGPEFLTYFQNEAQLEKSRLLSDRFSAERPKGSFSTLEIQRTEQGDSAMYLCASSEKMGHNYEQYFGPGTRLTVT.